Below are 21 T cell receptor beta chains sequenced from a single sample in a study of blood T cells in healthy people across ages. Primed by a sample-barcoded 5' primer and a J-beta primer mix, a second PCR proceeded for about 7 to 11 cycles. Each CDR3 protein is one row after TCRdb ran MiXCR on the 5' RACE reads. This sample yields 950,000 to 1,200,000 distinct CDR3 sequences, of which roughly two fifths are seen a single time; around 14% belongs to the top ten. The sequencing input was blood. The source of these receptors is a young man in good health.

This clonotype turned up a few times. The chain couples TRBV5-1 to TRBJ2-1, with D hard to call. Between the trimmed V and J ends, which lost 0 bases and 0 bases, there was a span of 7 bases. The CDR3 is 15 residues long. Germline CDR1 reads SGHRS; CDR2 reads YFSETQ. In DNA, the CDR3 is TGCGCCAGCAGCTTGGGGGATCCCTCCTACAATGAGCAGTTCTTC. Translation: CASSLGDPSYNEQFF. Complete variable domain (other parts from reference TRBV5-1 and TRBJ2-1): KAGVTQTPRYLIKTRGQQVTLSCSPISGHRSVSWYQQTPGQGLQFLFEYFSETQRNKGNFPGRFSGRQFSNSRSEMNVSTLELGDSALYLCASSLGDPSYNEQFFGPGTRLTVL.

V is TRBV28 and J is TRBJ1-1; 7 bases map to TRBD1. CDR3 size: 12 residues. With 8 bases clipped from V and 7 bases from J, the junction kept 7 bases outside the gene matches. CDR1 is MDHEN and CDR2 is SYDVKM in the germline V gene. CDR3 bases: TGTGCCAGCCTCCGATGGGACAGTGAAGCTTTCTTT. Translating gives CASLRWDSEAFF.

In this sample, this clonotype turned up a few times. The chain's CDR3 is CASSQSLMGTTGKSWKPQHF. The CDR3 coding sequence is TGCGCCAGCAGCCAGTCGCTGATGGGGACTACAGGGAAATCGTGGAAGCCCCAGCATTTT. V is TRBV4-3 and J is TRBJ1-5, with a possible D match to TRBD1 (6 bases). The CDR3 is 20 amino acids. Germline CDR1 LGHNA, CDR2 YSLEER. V was clipped by 3 bases and J by 8 bases, with 32 bases between them.

V and J are TRBV18 and TRBJ1-2; D possibly corresponds to TRBD1 (6 bases). The CDR3 loop spans 16 amino acids. V lost 3 bases and J lost 4, with 18 bases in between. CDR1 is KGHSH, CDR2 LQKENI, per germline. The CDR3 DNA is TGTGCCAGCTCACCGCGTCAACAGGGAGTTCCCTATGGCTACACCTTC. Translation gives CASSPRQQGVPYGYTF. The full variable domain, with the rest looked up from reference TRBV18 and TRBJ1-2, is NAGVMQNPRHLVRRRGQEARLRCSPMKGHSHVYWYRQLPEEGLKFMVYLQKENIIDESGMPKERFSAEFPKEGPSILRIQQVVRGDSAAYFCASSPRQQGVPYGYTFGSGTRLTVV.

The chain is built from TRBV5-1 and TRBJ1-1; D possibly corresponds to TRBD1 (5 bases). V was pared by 1 base and J by 1 base, with 11 bases between. The CDR3 contains 15 residues. Looked up from germline, CDR1 is SGHRS and CDR2 is YFSETQ. As DNA, the CDR3 is TGCGCCAGCAGCTTGAGTGGGGCTAAGAACACTGAAGCTTTCTTT. Translation gives CASSLSGAKNTEAFF.

The chain is built from TRBV3-1 and TRBJ2-5; D is uncertain. The V gene lost 0 bases and the J gene lost 0 bases, with 5 bases spanning the gap. The CDR3 has 14 amino acids. In germline, CDR1 is LGHDT, CDR2 YNNKEL (reference sequence). The CDR3 sequence: CASSQETYQETQYF. CDR3 coding DNA: TGTGCCAGCAGCCAAGAAACTTACCAAGAGACCCAGTACTTC.

V and J are TRBV18 and TRBJ2-5, with D unresolved. CDR3 length equals 13 residues. The ends were cut back, 0 bases at V and 2 bases at J, with 4 bases in the middle. Per the germline V gene, CDR1 is KGHSH and CDR2 is LQKENI. CDR3: CASSPPEQETQYF. The CDR3 coding sequence is TGTGCCAGCTCACCACCGGAACAAGAGACCCAGTACTTC. The variable domain in full, completed from reference TRBV18 and TRBJ2-5, reads NAGVMQNPRHLVRRRGQEARLRCSPMKGHSHVYWYRQLPEEGLKFMVYLQKENIIDESGMPKERFSAEFPKEGPSILRIQQVVRGDSAAYFCASSPPEQETQYFGPGTRLLVL.

This clonotype is labeled as medium-sized (0.01 to 0.1%). Here the CDR3 DNA reads TGTGCCAGCACCGGGGACAGTAGAGCTCCAGAGACCCAGTACTTC. Its protein product is CASTGDSRAPETQYF. The V and J genes are TRBV7-9 and TRBJ2-5; 7 nucleotides match TRBD1. In germline, CDR1 is SEHNR, CDR2 FQNEAQ (reference sequence). The CDR3 covers 15 residues. V shed 7 bases, J shed 4 bases, and the junction held 12 bases outside the gene matches.

This chain joins TRBV13 and TRBJ1-2, with D possibly being TRBD1 (5 bases). With 0 bases removed from V and 8 bases from J, the gap between germline ends came to 16 bases. The CDR3 length is 15 residues. Germline CDR1 PRHDT, CDR2 FYEKMQ (reference sequence). As DNA, the CDR3 is TGTGCCAGCAGCTTAGGTCGGAGGGGTGGAACCGGCTACACCTTC. Its translation is CASSLGRRGGTGYTF.

This sequence joins TRBV30 and TRBJ1-5, with a possible D match to TRBD1 (5 bases). This CDR3 has 13 amino acids. From germline, CDR1 is GTSNPN and CDR2 SVGIG (reference sequence). Trimming removed 2 bases from V and 9 bases from J, with 14 bases in between. The CDR3 nucleotides are TGTGCCTGGAGTCGGGACGGGCCTGGGCCCCAGCATTTT. Protein sequence: CAWSRDGPGPQHF.

The chain employs TRBV3-1 and TRBJ2-1; 8 bases fit TRBD1. J gave up 7 bases and V 2 bases, and 13 bases lay outside the gene matches. In germline, CDR1 is LGHDT, CDR2 YNNKEL (reference sequence). The CDR3 extends over 17 amino acids. The chain's CDR3 is CASSQHLRQGSTNEQFF. CDR3 DNA: TGTGCCAGCAGCCAACATTTGAGACAGGGGTCAACAAATGAGCAGTTCTTC.

This clonotype was recorded a few times. The rearrangement links TRBV29-1 to TRBJ1-1, with a tentative D call TRBD1 (5 bases). V lost 4 bases, J lost 4 bases, and 16 bases lay in between. Looked up from germline, CDR1 is SQVTM and CDR2 is ANQGSEA. This CDR3 has 14 amino acids. CDR3 in amino acids: CSVVWGGVTTEAFF. DNA of the CDR3: TGCAGCGTTGTCTGGGGGGGAGTTACCACTGAAGCTTTCTTT.

This clonotype was counted only a few times. J is TRBJ1-5 and V is TRBV2; the D is unclear. The germline V gene has CDR1 SNHLY and CDR2 FYNNEI. The CDR3 is made up of 13 amino acids. Trimming took 6 bases from V and 7 from J, leaving 13 bases between them. The CDR3 reads CASRRNLGQPQHF. In nucleotides, the CDR3 is TGTGCCAGCAGACGGAACCTAGGACAGCCCCAGCATTTT. Complete variable domain (other parts from reference TRBV2 and TRBJ1-5): EPEVTQTPSHQVTQMGQEVILRCVPISNHLYFYWYRQILGQKVEFLVSFYNNEISEKSEIFDDQFSVERPDGSNFTLKIRSTKLEDSAMYFCASRRNLGQPQHFGDGTRLSIL.

The gene calls are TRBV3-1 and TRBJ2-1; D possibly corresponds to TRBD2 (6 bases). Germline V CDR1 and CDR2: LGHDT, YNNKEL (reference sequence). The length of the CDR3 is 15 residues. V was cut by 4 bases and J by 8 bases, with 18 bases left in between. DNA for the CDR3: TGTGCCAGCAGCCTGGGACCTCGGACGGGGGATGAGCAGTTCTTC. Its translation: CASSLGPRTGDEQFF.

The genes are TRBV6-2 or TRBV6-3 and TRBJ1-1, with a weak D call TRBD1 (5 bases). The CDR3 contains 15 residues. Germline-derived CDR1 and CDR2 are MNHEY and SVGEGT. The V end was cut by 7 bases, the J end by 4 bases, with 19 bases between. CDR3 amino acids: CASTPVGTRGTEAFF. Here the CDR3 DNA reads TGTGCCAGCACTCCGGTGGGGACTCGGGGCACTGAAGCTTTCTTT.

This clonotype has ten or more counts. CDR3 nucleotide sequence: TGTGCCAGCAGCCGGGGACTAGCCAAAAACATTCAGTACTTC. Its protein is CASSRGLAKNIQYF. The chain links TRBV7-2 to TRBJ2-4; weak D call: TRBD2 (6 bases). Germline CDR1 is SGHTA and CDR2 is FQGNSA. The V and J ends lost 5 bases and 0 bases respectively, with 8 bases between them. This CDR3 region has 14 residues.

The chain employs TRBV6-1 and TRBJ1-4; D remains unclear. The V end lost 5 bases, the J end lost 8 bases, and 18 bases lay between the germline ends. CDR1 and CDR2 from the germline V gene are MNHNS and SASEGT. The CDR3 is 15 residues long. The CDR3 DNA reads as TGTGCCAGCAGTCAGGAGAGCACTGAAGGCGAAAAACTGTTTTTT. Amino acid sequence: CASSQESTEGEKLFF.

This clonotype was recorded at least ten times. The chain combines TRBV4-1 with TRBJ2-1; D remains unclear. The CDR3 runs 17 residues. Germline CDR1 MGHRA, CDR2 YSYEKL. Trimming stripped 1 base from V and 0 bases from J, with 13 bases between. As DNA, the CDR3 is TGCGCCAGCAGCCAAGTGTGGGATTTTAGCTCCTACAATGAGCAGTTCTTC. Protein product: CASSQVWDFSSYNEQFF.

V gene TRBV5-6 combines with J gene TRBJ2-3; possibly TRBD2 for D (7 bases). The CDR3 contains 15 residues. CDR1 is SGHDT and CDR2 is YYEEEE in the germline V gene. Trimming removed 2 bases from V and 4 bases from J, with 14 bases in between. The DNA for the CDR3 is TGTGCCAGCAGCTTTGGCGGGGGCGGGGCAGATACGCAGTATTTT. This codes for CASSFGGGGADTQYF. The full variable domain, with the rest looked up from reference TRBV5-6 and TRBJ2-3, is DAGVTQSPTHLIKTRGQQVTLRCSPKSGHDTVSWYQQALGQGPQFIFQYYEEEERQRGNFPDRFSGHQFPNYSSELNVNALLLGDSALYLCASSFGGGGADTQYFGPGTRLTVL.

V and J are TRBV7-2 and TRBJ2-1, with no clear D. Germline CDR1 SGHTA, CDR2 FQGNSA. The CDR3 runs 13 residues. V was trimmed by 5 bases and J by 5 bases, leaving 10 bases between them. The CDR3 coding sequence is TGTGCCAGCAGCGCCGGGCCAAACAATGAGCAGTTCTTC. As protein: CASSAGPNNEQFF. Full variable domain (rest looked up from reference TRBV7-2 and TRBJ2-1): GAGVSQSPSNKVTEKGKDVELRCDPISGHTALYWYRQSLGQGLEFLIYFQGNSAPDKSGLPSDRFSAERTGGSVSTLTIQRTQQEDSAVYLCASSAGPNNEQFFGPGTRLTVL.

V usage is TRBV27 and J usage is TRBJ1-1, with D hard to call. The CDR3 loop spans 15 amino acids. Per the germline V gene, CDR1 is MNHEY and CDR2 is SMNVEV (reference sequence). The ends were cut back, 2 bases at V and 7 bases at J, with 17 bases in the middle. The CDR3 region is CASSLGQEWLGEAFF. CDR3 bases: TGTGCCAGCAGTTTAGGGCAGGAGTGGCTCGGTGAAGCTTTCTTT.